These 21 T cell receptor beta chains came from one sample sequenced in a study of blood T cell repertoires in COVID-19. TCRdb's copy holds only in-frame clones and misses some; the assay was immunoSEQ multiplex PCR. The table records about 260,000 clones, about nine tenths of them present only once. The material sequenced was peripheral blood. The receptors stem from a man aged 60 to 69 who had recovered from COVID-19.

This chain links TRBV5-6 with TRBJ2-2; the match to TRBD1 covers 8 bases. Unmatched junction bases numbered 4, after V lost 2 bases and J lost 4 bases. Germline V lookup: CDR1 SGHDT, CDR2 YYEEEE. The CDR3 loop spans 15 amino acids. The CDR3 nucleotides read TGTGCCAGCAGCTTTCGGACAGGGTCCACCGGGGAGCTGTTTTTT. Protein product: CASSFRTGSTGELFF.

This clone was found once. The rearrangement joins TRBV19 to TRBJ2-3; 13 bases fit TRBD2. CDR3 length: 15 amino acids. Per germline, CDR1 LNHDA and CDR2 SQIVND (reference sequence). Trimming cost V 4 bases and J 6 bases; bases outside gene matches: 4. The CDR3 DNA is TGTGCCAGTAGTACGACTAGCGGGGGGTGGGATACGCAGTATTTT. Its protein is CASSTTSGGWDTQYF.

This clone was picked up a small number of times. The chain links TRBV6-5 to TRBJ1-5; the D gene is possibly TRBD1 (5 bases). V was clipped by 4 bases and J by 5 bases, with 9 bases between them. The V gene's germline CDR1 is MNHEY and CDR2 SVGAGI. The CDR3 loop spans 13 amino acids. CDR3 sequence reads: CASSLGGDQPQHF. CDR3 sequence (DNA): TGTGCCAGCAGTTTGGGGGGGGATCAGCCCCAGCATTTT.

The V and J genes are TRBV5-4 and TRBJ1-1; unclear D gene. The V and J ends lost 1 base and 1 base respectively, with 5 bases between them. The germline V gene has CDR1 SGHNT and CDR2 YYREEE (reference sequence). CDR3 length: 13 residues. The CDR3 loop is CASSLPGNTEAFF. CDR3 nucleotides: TGTGCCAGCAGCTTGCCAGGGAACACTGAAGCTTTCTTT.

This CDR3 reads CASSIEGANRSPLHF. Written as DNA, the CDR3 is TGTGCCAGTAGTATAGAGGGGGCAAATCGTTCACCCCTCCACTTT. V gene TRBV19 combines with J gene TRBJ1-6; tentative D call: TRBD1 (6 bases). The CDR3 runs 15 residues. The V end was cut by 0 bases, the J end by 9 bases, with 12 bases between. Per the germline V gene, CDR1 is LNHDA and CDR2 is SQIVND (reference sequence).

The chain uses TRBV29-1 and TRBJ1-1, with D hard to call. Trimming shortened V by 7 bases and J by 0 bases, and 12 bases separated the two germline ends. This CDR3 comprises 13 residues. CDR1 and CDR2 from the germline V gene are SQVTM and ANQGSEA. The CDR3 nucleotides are TGCAGCGCTAAACCTAACTTGAACACTGAAGCTTTCTTT. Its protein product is CSAKPNLNTEAFF.

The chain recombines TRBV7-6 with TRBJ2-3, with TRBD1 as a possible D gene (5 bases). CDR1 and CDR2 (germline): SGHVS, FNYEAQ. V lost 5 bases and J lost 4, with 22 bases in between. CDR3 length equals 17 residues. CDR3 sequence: CASSPRTNFRGADTQYF. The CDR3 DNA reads TGTGCCAGCAGCCCGAGGACAAACTTTAGAGGCGCAGATACGCAGTATTTT. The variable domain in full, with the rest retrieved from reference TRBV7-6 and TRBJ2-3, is GAGVSQSPRYKVTKRGQDVALRCDPISGHVSLYWYRQALGQGPEFLTYFNYEAQQDKSGLPNDRFSAERPEGSISTLTIQRTEQRDSAMYRCASSPRTNFRGADTQYFGPGTRLTVL.

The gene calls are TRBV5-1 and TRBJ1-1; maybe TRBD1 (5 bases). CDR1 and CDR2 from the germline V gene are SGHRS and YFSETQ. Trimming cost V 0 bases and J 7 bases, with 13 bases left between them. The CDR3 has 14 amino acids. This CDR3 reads CASSLDRKPREAFF. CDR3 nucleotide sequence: TGCGCCAGCAGCTTGGACAGGAAACCCCGTGAAGCTTTCTTT.

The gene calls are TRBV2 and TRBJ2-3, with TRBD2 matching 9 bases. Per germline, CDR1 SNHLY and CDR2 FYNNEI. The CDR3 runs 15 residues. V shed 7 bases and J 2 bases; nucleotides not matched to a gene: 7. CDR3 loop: CASIISGGSTDTQYF. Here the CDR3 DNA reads TGTGCCAGCATCATTAGCGGGGGTTCCACAGATACGCAGTATTTT.

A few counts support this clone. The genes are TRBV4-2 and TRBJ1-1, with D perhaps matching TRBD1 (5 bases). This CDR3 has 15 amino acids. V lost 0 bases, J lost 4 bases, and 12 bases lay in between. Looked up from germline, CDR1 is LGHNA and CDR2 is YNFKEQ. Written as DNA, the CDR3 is TGTGCCAGCAGCCAAGATCTCAGGGTCCCCACTGAAGCTTTCTTT. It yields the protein CASSQDLRVPTEAFF.

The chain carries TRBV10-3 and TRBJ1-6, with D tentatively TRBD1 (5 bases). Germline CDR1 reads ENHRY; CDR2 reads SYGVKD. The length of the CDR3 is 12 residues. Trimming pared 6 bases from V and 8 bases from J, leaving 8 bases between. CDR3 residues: CAISPGYSPLHF. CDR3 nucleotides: TGTGCCATCAGCCCAGGGTATTCACCCCTCCACTTT.

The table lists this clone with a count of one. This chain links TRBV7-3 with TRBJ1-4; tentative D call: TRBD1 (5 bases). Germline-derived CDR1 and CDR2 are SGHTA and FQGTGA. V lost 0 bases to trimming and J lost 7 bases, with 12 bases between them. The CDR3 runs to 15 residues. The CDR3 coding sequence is TGTGCCAGCAGCTTAACGGCGGGACCTGCTGAAAAACTGTTTTTT. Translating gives CASSLTAGPAEKLFF.

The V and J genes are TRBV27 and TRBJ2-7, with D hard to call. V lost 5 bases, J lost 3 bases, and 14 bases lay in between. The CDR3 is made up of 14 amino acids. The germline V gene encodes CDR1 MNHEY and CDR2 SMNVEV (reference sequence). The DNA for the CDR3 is TGTGCCAGCAGTAGCCTCGAGAAGCTCTACGAGCAGTACTTC. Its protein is CASSSLEKLYEQYF.

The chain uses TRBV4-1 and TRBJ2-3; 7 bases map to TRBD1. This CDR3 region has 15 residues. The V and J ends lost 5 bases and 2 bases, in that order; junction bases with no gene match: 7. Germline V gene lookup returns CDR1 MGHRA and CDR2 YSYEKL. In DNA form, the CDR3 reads TGCGCCAGCAGCTTTAAGACAGGGAACACAGATACGCAGTATTTT. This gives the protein CASSFKTGNTDTQYF.

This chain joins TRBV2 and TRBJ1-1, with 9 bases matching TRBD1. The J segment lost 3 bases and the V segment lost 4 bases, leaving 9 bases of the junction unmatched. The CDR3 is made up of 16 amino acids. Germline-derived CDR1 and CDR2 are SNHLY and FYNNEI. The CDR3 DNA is TGTGCCAGCAGTGTTAGAGGGACAGGGAGGTACACTGAAGCTTTCTTT. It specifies CASSVRGTGRYTEAFF.

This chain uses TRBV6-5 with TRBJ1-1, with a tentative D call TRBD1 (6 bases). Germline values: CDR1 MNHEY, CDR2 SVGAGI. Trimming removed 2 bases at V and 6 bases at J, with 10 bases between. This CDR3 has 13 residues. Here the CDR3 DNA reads TGTGCCAGCAGTTACGAGGGGGGGCCTGAAGCTTTCTTT. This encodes CASSYEGGPEAFF.

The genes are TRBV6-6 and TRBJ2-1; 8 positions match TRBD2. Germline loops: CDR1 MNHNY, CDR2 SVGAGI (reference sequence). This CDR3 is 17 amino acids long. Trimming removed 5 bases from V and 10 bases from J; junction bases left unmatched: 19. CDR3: CASSPVSGAPQYWEQFF. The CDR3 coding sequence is TGTGCCAGCAGTCCGGTTAGCGGGGCGCCCCAATATTGGGAGCAGTTCTTC.

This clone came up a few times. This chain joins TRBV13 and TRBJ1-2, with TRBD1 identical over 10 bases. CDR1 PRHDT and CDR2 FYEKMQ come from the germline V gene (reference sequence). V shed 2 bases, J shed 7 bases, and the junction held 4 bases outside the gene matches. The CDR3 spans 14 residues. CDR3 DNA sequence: TGTGCCAGCAGCTTAAGACAGGGGGCTGGTGGCTACACCTTC. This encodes CASSLRQGAGGYTF.

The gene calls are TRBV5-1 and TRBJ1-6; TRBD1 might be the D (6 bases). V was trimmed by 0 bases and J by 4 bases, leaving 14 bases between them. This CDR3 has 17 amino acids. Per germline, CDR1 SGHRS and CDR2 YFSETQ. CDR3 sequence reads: CASSLATGLKYNSPLHF. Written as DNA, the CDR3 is TGCGCCAGCAGCTTGGCCACAGGGCTAAAATATAATTCACCCCTCCACTTT.

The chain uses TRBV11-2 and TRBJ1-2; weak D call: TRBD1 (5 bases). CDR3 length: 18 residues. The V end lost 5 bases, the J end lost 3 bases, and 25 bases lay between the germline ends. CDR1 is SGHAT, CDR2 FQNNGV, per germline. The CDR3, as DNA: TGTGCCAGCAGCCCCCGTATCCGGCCGTCGGGGGTAGACTATGGCTACACCTTC. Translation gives CASSPRIRPSGVDYGYTF.

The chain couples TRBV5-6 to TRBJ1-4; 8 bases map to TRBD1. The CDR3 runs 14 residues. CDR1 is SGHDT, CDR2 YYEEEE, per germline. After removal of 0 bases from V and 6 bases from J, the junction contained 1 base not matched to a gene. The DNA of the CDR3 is TGTGCCAGCAGCTTGGGCAGGGGGCATGAAAAACTGTTTTTT. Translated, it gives CASSLGRGHEKLFF.